The T cell receptor (beta chain) described here comes from a study of pediatric ulcerative colitis. Study-level points and caveats: Blood-rectal clonal overlap within each person was significantly higher in ulcerative colitis patients than controls.

The survey-level immunoSEQ assay was used. Sequencing used immunoSEQ multiplex PCR; TCRdb keeps in-frame clones, though not all of them. The sample lists about 64,000 clones, roughly nine tenths occurring once. The germline gives CDR1 SGHAT, CDR2 FQNNGV. This CDR3 spans 15 amino acids. The V and J ends lost 2 bases and 5 bases respectively, with 16 bases between them. Comments on this clone: Its antigen is still unknown.

The sequence derives from a boy younger than 18 with severe ulcerative colitis. The chain carries TRBV11-2 and TRBJ2-7, with D maybe TRBD2 (7 bases). Source material: blood. As DNA, the CDR3 is TGTGCCAGCAGCTTATGGGGGGGCCACTCGGACGAGCAGTACTTC. Its translation is CASSLWGGHSDEQYF.